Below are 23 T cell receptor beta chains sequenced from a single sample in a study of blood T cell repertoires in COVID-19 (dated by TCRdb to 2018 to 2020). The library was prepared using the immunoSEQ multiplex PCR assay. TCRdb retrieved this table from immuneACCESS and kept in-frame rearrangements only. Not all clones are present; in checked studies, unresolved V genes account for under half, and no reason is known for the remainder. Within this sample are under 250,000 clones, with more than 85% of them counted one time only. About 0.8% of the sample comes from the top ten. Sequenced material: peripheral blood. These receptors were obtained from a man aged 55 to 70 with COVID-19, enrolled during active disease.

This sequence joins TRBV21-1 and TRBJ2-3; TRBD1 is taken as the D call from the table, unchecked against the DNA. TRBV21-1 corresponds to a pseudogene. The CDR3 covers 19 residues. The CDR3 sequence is CASSKSNRWGAKGTDTQYF. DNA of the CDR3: TGTGCCAGCAGCAAATCAAACAGGTGGGGCGCCAAGGGCACAGATACGCAGTATTTT.

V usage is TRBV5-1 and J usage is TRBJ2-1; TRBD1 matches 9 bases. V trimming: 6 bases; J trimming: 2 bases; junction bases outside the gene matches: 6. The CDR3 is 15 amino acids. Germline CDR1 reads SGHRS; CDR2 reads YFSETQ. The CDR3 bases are TGCGCCAGCACCTTCGGGACAGGGACCTACAATGAGCAGTTCTTC. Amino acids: CASTFGTGTYNEQFF. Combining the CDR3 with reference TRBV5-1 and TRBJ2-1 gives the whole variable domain KAGVTQTPRYLIKTRGQQVTLSCSPISGHRSVSWYQQTPGQGLQFLFEYFSETQRNKGNFPGRFSGRQFSNSRSEMNVSTLELGDSALYLCASTFGTGTYNEQFFGPGTRLTVL.

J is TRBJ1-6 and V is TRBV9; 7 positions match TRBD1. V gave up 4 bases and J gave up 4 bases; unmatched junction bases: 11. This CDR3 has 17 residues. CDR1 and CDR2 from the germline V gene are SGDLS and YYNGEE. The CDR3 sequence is CASSSSDRSDYNSPLHF. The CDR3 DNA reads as TGTGCCAGCAGCTCGTCGGACAGGTCGGATTATAATTCACCCCTCCACTTT.

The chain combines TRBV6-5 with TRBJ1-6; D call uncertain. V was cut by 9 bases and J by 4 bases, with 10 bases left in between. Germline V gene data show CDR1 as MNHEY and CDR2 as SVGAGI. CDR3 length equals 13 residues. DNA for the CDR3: TGTGCCAGGTCGAAAGAGTATAATTCACCCCTCCACTTT. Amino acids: CARSKEYNSPLHF.

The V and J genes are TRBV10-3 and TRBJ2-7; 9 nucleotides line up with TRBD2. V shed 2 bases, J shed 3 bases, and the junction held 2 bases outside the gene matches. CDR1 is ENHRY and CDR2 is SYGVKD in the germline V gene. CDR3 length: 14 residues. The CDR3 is CAISEAGGYYEQYF. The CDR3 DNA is TGTGCCATCAGTGAGGCGGGGGGGTACTACGAGCAGTACTTC.

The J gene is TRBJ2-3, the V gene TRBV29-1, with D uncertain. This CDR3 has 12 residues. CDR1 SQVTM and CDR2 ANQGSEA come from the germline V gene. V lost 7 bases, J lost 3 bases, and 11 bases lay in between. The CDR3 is CSARTDTDTQYF. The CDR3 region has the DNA TGCAGCGCGAGAACAGATACAGATACGCAGTATTTT.

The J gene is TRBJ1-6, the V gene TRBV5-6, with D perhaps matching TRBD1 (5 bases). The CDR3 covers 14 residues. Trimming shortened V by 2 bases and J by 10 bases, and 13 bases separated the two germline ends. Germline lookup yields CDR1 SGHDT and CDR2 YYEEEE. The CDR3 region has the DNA TGTGCCAGCAGCTTCACAGGAGCTTTATCACCCCTCCACTTT. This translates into CASSFTGALSPLHF. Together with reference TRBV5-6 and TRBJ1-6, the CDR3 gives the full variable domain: DAGVTQSPTHLIKTRGQQVTLRCSPKSGHDTVSWYQQALGQGPQFIFQYYEEEERQRGNFPDRFSGHQFPNYSSELNVNALLLGDSALYLCASSFTGALSPLHFGNGTRLTVT.

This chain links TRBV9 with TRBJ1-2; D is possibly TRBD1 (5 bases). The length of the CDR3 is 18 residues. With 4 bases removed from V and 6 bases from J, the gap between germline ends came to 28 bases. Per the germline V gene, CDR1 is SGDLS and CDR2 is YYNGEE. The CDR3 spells CASSPTGRAIPSLDGYTF. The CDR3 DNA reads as TGTGCCAGCAGCCCCACCGGCAGGGCTATCCCCTCTCTTGATGGCTACACCTTC.

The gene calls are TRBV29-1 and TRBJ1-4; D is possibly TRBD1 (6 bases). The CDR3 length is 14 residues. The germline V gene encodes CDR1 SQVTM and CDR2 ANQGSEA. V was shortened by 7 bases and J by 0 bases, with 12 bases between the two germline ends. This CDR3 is CSARTGTTNEKLFF. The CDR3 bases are TGCAGCGCTCGAACAGGGACAACTAATGAAAAACTGTTTTTT.

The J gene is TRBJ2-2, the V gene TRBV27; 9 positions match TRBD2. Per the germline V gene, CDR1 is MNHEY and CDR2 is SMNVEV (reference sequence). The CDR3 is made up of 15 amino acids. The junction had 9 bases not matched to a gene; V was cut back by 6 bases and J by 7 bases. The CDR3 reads CASRPLAGSGGELFF. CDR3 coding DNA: TGTGCCAGCAGGCCGCTAGCGGGATCGGGCGGGGAGCTGTTTTTT.

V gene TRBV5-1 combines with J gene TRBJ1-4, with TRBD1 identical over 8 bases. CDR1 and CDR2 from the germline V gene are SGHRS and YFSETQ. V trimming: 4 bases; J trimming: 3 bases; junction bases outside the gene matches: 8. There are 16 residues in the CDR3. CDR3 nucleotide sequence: TGCGCCAGCAGCCCCAAACCGGGACAGGCTAATGAAAAACTGTTTTTT. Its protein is CASSPKPGQANEKLFF.

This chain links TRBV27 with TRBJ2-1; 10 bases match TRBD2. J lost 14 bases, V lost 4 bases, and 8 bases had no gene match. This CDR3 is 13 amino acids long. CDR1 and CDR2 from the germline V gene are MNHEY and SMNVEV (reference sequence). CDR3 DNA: TGTGCCAGCAGTTGGCTAGCGGGAGTTTTTGAGTTCTTC. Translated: CASSWLAGVFEFF.

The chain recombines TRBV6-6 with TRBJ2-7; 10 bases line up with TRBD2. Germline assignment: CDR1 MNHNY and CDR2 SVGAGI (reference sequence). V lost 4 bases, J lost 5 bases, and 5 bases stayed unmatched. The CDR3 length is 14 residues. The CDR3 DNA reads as TGTGCCAGCAGTTCTACTAGCGGGAAAAACGAGCAGTACTTC. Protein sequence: CASSSTSGKNEQYF.

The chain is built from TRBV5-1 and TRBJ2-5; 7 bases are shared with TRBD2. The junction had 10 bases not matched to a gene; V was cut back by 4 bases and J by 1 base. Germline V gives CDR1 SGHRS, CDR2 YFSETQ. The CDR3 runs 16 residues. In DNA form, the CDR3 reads TGCGCCAGCAGCCTGGGACCGGGCGGGAGCCAAGAGACCCAGTACTTC. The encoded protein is CASSLGPGGSQETQYF.

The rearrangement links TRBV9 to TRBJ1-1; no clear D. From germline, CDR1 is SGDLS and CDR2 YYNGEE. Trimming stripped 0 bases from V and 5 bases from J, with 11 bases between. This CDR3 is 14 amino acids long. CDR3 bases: TGTGCCAGCAGCGTAGACTCGGGAAGGACTGAAGCTTTCTTT. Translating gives CASSVDSGRTEAFF.

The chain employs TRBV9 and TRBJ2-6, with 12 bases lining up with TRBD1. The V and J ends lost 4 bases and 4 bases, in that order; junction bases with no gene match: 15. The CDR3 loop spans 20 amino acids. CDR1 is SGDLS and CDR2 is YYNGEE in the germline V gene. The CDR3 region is CASSPRGGQGASRGANVLTF. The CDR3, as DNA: TGTGCCAGCAGCCCCCGAGGGGGACAGGGGGCCAGCAGGGGGGCCAACGTCCTGACTTTC.

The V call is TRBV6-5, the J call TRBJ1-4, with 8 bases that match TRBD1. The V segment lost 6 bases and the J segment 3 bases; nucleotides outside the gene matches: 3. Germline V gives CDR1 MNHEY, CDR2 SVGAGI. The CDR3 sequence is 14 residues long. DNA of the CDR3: TGTGCCAGCAGCTTGGGACAGGCTAATGAAAAACTGTTTTTT. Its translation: CASSLGQANEKLFF.

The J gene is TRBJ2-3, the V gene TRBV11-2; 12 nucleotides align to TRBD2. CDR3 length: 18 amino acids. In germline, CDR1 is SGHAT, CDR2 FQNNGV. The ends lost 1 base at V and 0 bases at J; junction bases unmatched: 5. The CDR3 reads CASSLVSLAGGSTDTQYF. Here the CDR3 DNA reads TGTGCCAGCAGCTTAGTGTCACTAGCGGGGGGAAGCACAGATACGCAGTATTTT.

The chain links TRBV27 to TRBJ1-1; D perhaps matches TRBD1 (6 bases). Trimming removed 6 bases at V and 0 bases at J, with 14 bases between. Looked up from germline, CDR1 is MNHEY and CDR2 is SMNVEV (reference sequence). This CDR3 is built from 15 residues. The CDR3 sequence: CASSQRQVMNTEAFF. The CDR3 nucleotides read TGTGCCAGCAGCCAAAGACAGGTTATGAACACTGAAGCTTTCTTT.

The DNA of the CDR3 is TGTGCCAGCGGGACAGGGGATGAAAAACTGTTTTTT. Its protein is CASGTGDEKLFF. The chain links TRBV28 to TRBJ1-4; 10 bases map to TRBD1. Germline CDR1 is MDHEN and CDR2 is SYDVKM. The CDR3 runs 12 residues. Trimming took 8 bases from V and 6 from J; bases not matched to a gene: 0.

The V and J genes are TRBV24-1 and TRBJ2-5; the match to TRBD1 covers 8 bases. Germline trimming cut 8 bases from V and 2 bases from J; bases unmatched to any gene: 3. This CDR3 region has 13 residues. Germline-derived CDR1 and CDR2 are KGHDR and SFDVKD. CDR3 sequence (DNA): TGTGCCACCAATCGACAGGGGCAAGAGACCCAGTACTTC. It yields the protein CATNRQGQETQYF.

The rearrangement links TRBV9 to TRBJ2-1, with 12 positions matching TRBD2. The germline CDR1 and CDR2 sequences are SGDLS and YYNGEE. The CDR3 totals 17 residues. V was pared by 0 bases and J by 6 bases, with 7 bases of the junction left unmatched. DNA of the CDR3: TGTGCCAGCAGCGTAGCTCCGACTAGCGGGAGTGGCAATGAGCAGTTCTTC. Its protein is CASSVAPTSGSGNEQFF.

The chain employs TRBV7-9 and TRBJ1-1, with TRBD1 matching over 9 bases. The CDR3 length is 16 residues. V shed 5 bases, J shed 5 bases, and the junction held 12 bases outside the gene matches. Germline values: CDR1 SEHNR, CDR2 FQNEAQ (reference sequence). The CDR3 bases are TGTGCCAGCAGCGGTCCCGGGACAGGGCTGTCGACTGAAGCTTTCTTT. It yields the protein CASSGPGTGLSTEAFF. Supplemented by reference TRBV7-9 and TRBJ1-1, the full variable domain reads DTGVSQNPRHKITKRGQNVTFRCDPISEHNRLYWYRQTLGQGPEFLTYFQNEAQLEKSRLLSDRFSAERPKGSFSTLEIQRTEQGDSAMYLCASSGPGTGLSTEAFFGQGTRLTVV.